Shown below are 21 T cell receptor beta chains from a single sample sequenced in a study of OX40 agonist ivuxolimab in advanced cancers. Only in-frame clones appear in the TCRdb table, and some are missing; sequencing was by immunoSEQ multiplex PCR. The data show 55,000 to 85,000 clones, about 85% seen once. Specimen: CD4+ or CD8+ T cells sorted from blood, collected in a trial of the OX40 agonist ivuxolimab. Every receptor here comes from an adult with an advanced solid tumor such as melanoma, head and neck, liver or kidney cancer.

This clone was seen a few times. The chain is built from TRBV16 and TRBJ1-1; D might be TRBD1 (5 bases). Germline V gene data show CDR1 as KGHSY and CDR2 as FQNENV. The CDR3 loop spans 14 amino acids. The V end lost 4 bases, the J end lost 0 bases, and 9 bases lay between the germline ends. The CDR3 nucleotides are TGTGCCAGCAGCCGGAGGACATTGAACACTGAAGCTTTCTTT. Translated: CASSRRTLNTEAFF. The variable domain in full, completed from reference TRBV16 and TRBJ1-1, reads GEEVAQTPKHLVRGEGQKAKLYCAPIKGHSYVFWYQQVLKNEFKFLISFQNENVFDETGMPKERFSAKCLPNSPCSLEIQATKLEDSAVYFCASSRRTLNTEAFFGQGTRLTVV.

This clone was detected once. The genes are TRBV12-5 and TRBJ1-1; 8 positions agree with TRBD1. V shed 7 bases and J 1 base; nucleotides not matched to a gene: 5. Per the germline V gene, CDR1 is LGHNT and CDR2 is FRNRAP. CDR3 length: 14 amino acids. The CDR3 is CASAIQGGNTEAFF. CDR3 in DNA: TGTGCTAGTGCTATACAGGGGGGGAACACTGAAGCTTTCTTT.

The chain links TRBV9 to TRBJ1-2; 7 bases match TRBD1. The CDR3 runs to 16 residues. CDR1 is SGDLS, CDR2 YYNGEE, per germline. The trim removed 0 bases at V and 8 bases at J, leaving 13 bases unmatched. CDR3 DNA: TGTGCCAGCAGCGTAGAAGTTTCGAAGGGGGCACGGGGCTACACCTTC. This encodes CASSVEVSKGARGYTF. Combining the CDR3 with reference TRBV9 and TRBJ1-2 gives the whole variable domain DSGVTQTPKHLITATGQRVTLRCSPRSGDLSVYWYQQSLDQGLQFLIQYYNGEERAKGNILERFSAQQFPDLHSELNLSSLELGDSALYFCASSVEVSKGARGYTFGSGTRLTVV.

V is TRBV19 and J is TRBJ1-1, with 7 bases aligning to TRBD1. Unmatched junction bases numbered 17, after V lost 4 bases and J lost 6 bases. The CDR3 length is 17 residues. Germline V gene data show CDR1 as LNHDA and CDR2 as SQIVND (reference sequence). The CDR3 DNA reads TGTGCCAGTAGTACTGACAGGGCATTGTGGGGGAGCCCTGAAGCTTTCTTT. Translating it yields CASSTDRALWGSPEAFF.

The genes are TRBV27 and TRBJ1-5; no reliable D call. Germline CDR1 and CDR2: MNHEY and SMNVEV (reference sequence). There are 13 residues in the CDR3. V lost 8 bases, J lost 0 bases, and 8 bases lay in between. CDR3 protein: CASAMISNQPQHF. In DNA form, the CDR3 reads TGTGCCAGCGCGATGATTAGCAATCAGCCCCAGCATTTT.

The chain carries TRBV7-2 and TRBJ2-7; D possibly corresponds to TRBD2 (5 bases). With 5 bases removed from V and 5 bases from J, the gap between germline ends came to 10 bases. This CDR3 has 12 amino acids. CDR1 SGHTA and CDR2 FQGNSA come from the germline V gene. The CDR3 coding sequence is TGTGCCAGCAGCCCCTTCGGGGACGAGCAGTACTTC. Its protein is CASSPFGDEQYF.

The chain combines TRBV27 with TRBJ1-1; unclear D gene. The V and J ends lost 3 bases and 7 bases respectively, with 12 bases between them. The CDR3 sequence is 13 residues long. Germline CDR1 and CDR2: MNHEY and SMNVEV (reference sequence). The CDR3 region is CASSFSGEGEAFF. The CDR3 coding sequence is TGTGCCAGCAGTTTCTCCGGGGAGGGTGAAGCTTTCTTT.

CDR3 coding DNA: TGCGCCAGCAGCCAAGATTATGGGGGACTCACTGAAGCTTTCTTT. It is translated as CASSQDYGGLTEAFF. J is TRBJ1-1 and V is TRBV4-3, with a possible D match to TRBD1 (5 bases). The ends were cut back, 0 bases at V and 4 bases at J, with 12 bases in the middle. The CDR3 spans 15 residues. CDR1 and CDR2 (germline): LGHNA, YSLEER.

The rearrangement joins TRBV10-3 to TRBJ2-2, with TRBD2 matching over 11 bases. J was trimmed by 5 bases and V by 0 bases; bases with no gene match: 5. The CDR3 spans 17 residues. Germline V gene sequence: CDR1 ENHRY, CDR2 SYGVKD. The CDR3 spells CAISESKLAGATGELFF. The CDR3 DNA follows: TGTGCCATCAGTGAGTCGAAACTAGCGGGGGCTACCGGGGAGCTGTTTTTT.

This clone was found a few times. CDR3 sequence reads: CASSPPGFEQFF. In DNA, the CDR3 is TGTGCCAGCTCACCACCAGGGTTTGAGCAGTTCTTC. The V and J genes are TRBV18 and TRBJ2-1; D is unresolved. Trimming stripped 0 bases from V and 9 bases from J, with 6 bases between. Germline CDR1 KGHSH, CDR2 LQKENI. CDR3 length equals 12 residues.

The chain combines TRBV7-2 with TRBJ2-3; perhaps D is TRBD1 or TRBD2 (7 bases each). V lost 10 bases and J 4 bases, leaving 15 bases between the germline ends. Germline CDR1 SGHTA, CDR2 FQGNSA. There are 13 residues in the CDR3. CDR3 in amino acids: CAKQGGDSDTQYF. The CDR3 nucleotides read TGTGCCAAGCAGGGGGGGGACTCAGATACGCAGTATTTT.

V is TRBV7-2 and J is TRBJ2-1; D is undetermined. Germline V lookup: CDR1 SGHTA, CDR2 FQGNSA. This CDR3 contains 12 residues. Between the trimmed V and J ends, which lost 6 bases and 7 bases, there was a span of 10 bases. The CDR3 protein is CASRMDLNEQFF. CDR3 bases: TGTGCCAGCAGAATGGATTTGAATGAGCAGTTCTTC.

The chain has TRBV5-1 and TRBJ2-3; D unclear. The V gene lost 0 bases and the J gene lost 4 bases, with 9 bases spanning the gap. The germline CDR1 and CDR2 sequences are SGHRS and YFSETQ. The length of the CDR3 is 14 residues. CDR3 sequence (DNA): TGCGCCAGCAGCTTGGCCCCCTCGTCAGATACGCAGTATTTT. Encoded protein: CASSLAPSSDTQYF.

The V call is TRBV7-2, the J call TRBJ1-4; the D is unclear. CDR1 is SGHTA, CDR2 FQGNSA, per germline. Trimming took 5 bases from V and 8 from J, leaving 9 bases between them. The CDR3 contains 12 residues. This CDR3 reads CASSLMQEKLFF. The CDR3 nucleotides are TGTGCCAGCAGCCTCATGCAAGAAAAACTGTTTTTT.

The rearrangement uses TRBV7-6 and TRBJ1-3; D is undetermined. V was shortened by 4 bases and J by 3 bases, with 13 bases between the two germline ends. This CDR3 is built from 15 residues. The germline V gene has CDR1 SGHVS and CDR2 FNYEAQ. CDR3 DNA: TGTGCCAGCAGCTCACGCCCAAGAGGTGGAAACACCATATATTTT. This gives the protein CASSSRPRGGNTIYF.

CDR3 DNA: TGCAGCGCAATTTCCGGGACAGGGGGAAAGAACGAGCAGTACTTC. It is translated as CSAISGTGGKNEQYF. The chain employs TRBV29-1 and TRBJ2-7, with TRBD1 matching 11 bases. The V gene's germline CDR1 is SQVTM and CDR2 ANQGSEA. This CDR3 is built from 15 residues. Unmatched junction bases numbered 13, after V lost 7 bases and J lost 5 bases.

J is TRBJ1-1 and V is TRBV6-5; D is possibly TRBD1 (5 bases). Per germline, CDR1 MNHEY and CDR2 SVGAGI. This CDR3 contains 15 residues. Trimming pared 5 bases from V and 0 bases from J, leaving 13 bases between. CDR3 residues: CASSGRQLMNTEAFF. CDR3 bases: TGTGCCAGCAGTGGGAGACAGCTCATGAACACTGAAGCTTTCTTT.

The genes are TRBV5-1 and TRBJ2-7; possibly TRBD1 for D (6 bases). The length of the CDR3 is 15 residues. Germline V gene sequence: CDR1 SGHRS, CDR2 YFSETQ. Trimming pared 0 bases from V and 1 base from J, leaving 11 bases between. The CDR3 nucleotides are TGCGCCAGCAGCTTGGCGACAGGTCCGTCCTACGAGCAGTACTTC. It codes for CASSLATGPSYEQYF.

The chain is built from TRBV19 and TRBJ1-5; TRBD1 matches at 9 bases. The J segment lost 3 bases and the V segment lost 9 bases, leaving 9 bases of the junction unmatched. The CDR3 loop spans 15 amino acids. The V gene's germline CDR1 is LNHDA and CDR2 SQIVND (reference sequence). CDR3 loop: CASNTGGEPNQPQHF. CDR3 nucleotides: TGTGCCAGCAATACAGGGGGCGAACCCAATCAGCCCCAGCATTTT. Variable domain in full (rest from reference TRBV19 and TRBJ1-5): DGGITQSPKYLFRKEGQNVTLSCEQNLNHDAMYWYRQDPGQGLRLIYYSQIVNDFQKGDIAEGYSVSREKKESFPLTVTSAQKNPTAFYLCASNTGGEPNQPQHFGDGTRLSIL.

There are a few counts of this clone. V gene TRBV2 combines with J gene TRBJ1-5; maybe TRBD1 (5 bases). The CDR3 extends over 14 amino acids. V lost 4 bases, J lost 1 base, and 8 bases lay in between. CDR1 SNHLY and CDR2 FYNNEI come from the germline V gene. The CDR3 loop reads CASSGRVSNQPQHF. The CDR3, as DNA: TGTGCCAGCAGTGGCAGGGTAAGCAATCAGCCCCAGCATTTT.

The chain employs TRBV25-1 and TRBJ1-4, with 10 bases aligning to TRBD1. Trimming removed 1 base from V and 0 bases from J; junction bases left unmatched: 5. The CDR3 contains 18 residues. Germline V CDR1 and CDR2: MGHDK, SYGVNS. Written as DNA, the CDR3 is TGTGCCAGCAGTGAATCACCGGGACAGGGGACAACTAATGAAAAACTGTTTTTT. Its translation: CASSESPGQGTTNEKLFF.